This is a list of T cell receptor beta chains from one sample in a study of neurological immune-mediated disorders. TCRdb reanalysed the 5' RACE reads using MiXCR and keeps one entry per CDR3 protein. The data contain approximately 86,000 distinct CDR3 sequences, 2.5% to 3% of them singletons. The sample taken for sequencing was PBMCs. These receptors came from a young woman with multiple sclerosis. CDR3s include the opening cysteine and the closing phenylalanine or tryptophan. A D gene is named only where the DNA matches it firmly. Not all rows give a size; the values are once, few, many and, for expanded clones, a class.

J: TRBJ2-1; D: NA; V: TRBV10-3; size: many; DNA: TGTGCCATCAGACCCCTAGGAGAATACAATGAGCAGTTCTTC; CDR3: CAIRPLGEYNEQFF
J: TRBJ2-1; D: TRBD2; V: TRBV27; size: many; DNA: TGTGCCTCCCGGACTAGCGGATACAATGAGCAGTTCTTC; CDR3: CASRTSGYNEQFF
J: TRBJ2-1; D: TRBD2; V: TRBV20-1; size: many; DNA: TGCGGCGAGTATAGCGGGGATTACAATGAGCAGTTCTTC; CDR3: CGEYSGDYNEQFF
J: TRBJ2-7; D: TRBD2; V: TRBV20-1; size: many; DNA: TGCAGTGCTAGAGACCTAGCGGGAAGGTTCGAGCAGTACTTC; CDR3: CSARDLAGRFEQYF
J: TRBJ2-4; D: TRBD1; V: TRBV7-9; size: many; DNA: TGTGCCAGCAGCTTTCCGGGACAGGTGATTCAGTACTTC; CDR3: CASSFPGQVIQYF
J: TRBJ2-5; D: NA; V: TRBV27; size: many; DNA: TGTGCCAGCAGTTTTAGGTGGGAAGAGACCCAGTACTTC; CDR3: CASSFRWEETQYF
J: TRBJ1-6; D: NA; V: TRBV30; size: many; DNA: TGTGCCTGGAGTGCCAACAGGGATTCACCCCTCCACTTT; CDR3: CAWSANRDSPLHF
J: TRBJ1-5; D: NA; V: TRBV6-2/TRBV6-3; size: many; DNA: TGTGCCAGCAGTTACATGCAGGGTCCGATCAATCAGCCCCAGCATTTT; CDR3: CASSYMQGPINQPQHF
J: TRBJ1-1; D: NA; V: TRBV6-6; size: many; DNA: TGTGCCAGCAGCCGACAGGTAAACACTGAAGCTTTCTTT; CDR3: CASSRQVNTEAFF
J: TRBJ2-1; D: TRBD2; V: TRBV20-1; size: many; DNA: TGCAGTGCTAGAGATCCTAGCGGGTGGCCCTCTGGCTCCTACAATGAGCAGTTCTTC; CDR3: CSARDPSGWPSGSYNEQFF
J: TRBJ1-6; D: NA; V: TRBV30; size: NA; DNA: TGTGCCTGGAGTGCCGGGTCTAATTCACCCCTCCACTTT; CDR3: CAWSAGSNSPLHF
J: TRBJ2-1; D: NA; V: TRBV5-1; size: many; DNA: TGCGCCAGCAGCTCGAGACTAGACTCCTACAATGAGCAGTTCTTC; CDR3: CASSSRLDSYNEQFF
J: TRBJ2-3; D: TRBD2; V: TRBV5-1; size: NA; DNA: TGCGCCAGCAGCTTGGGGCTAGCGGGAAGCACAGATACGCAGTATTTT; CDR3: CASSLGLAGSTDTQYF
J: TRBJ2-3; D: NA; V: TRBV20-1; size: many; DNA: TGCAGTGCTAGAGCCGTAGACAGTTCAATAGATACGCAGTATTTT; CDR3: CSARAVDSSIDTQYF
J: TRBJ2-1; D: NA; V: TRBV5-1; size: many; DNA: TGCGCCAGCAGCAAATACAGTGTTACCAGCAATGAGCAGTTCTTC; CDR3: CASSKYSVTSNEQFF
J: TRBJ2-1; D: NA; V: TRBV6-5; size: many; DNA: TGTGCCAGCAGTTACGTACGGGGGCAAGGTGACAATGAGCAGTTCTTC; CDR3: CASSYVRGQGDNEQFF
J: TRBJ1-5; D: TRBD1; V: TRBV5-1; size: many; DNA: TGCGCCAGCAGCTTTACAGGGGATCAGCCCCAGCATTTT; CDR3: CASSFTGDQPQHF